This T cell receptor beta chain was identified during a study of cytomegalovirus exposure and HLA in healthy donors. Using immunoSEQ multiplex PCR, the repertoire was profiled, and TCRdb retains in-frame clones only, with some absent. The table lists approximately 160,000 clones, about 90% of them singletons. V lost 3 bases, J lost 5 bases, and 10 bases lay in between. CDR1 is ENHRY and CDR2 is SYGVKD in the germline V gene. This CDR3 is built from 13 residues. Sequencing was performed on PBMCs. V usage is TRBV10-3 and J usage is TRBJ1-1; the D gene is possibly TRBD1 (6 bases). The clonotype comes from a woman under 30 in good health and CMV-seropositive. The CDR3 nucleotides are TGTGCCATCAGTGAACAGGGAGAAACTGAAGCTTTCTTT. This codes for CAISEQGETEAFF.